Here is one T cell receptor (beta chain) with its context. The antigen remains unidentified. These data originate in a study of cytomegalovirus exposure and HLA in healthy donors. Broader study findings: Cytomegalovirus association was assigned to 170 or so TCR beta chains. Reportedly, diagnosis of cytomegalovirus status by the classifier showed high specificity and sensitivity. Rarity marked most TCR sequences, yet some public TCRs occurred in many donors.

Produced via immunoSEQ multiplex PCR; TCRdb's table is partial and in-frame only. The sample lists around 150,000 clones; roughly 91% were seen once. J gave up 2 bases and V 2 bases, and 7 bases lay outside the gene matches. The CDR3 consists of 15 residues. Germline CDR1 SGHKS, CDR2 YYEKEE (reference sequence). This TCR came from a man between 18 and 35 years old in good health and CMV-seropositive. The chain joins TRBV5-5 to TRBJ2-7, with 7 bases that match TRBD1. Sequencing was carried out using PBMCs. CDR3 bases: TGTGCCAGCAGCTTATACCCGGGACAGACCTACGAGCAGTACTTC. Translated: CASSLYPGQTYEQYF.